This is a list of T cell receptor beta chains from one sample in a study of identical twins. TCRdb re-analysed the 5' RACE reads in MiXCR, keeping a single row per CDR3 protein. The repertoire holds roughly 570,000 distinct CDR3 sequences, around a tenth seen once, with 2.5% to 3.5% in the top ten. Separately, the same data were catalogued under a study of yellow fever vaccine responses in identical twins.

The sequenced sample consisted of PBMCs. These receptors were taken from a woman younger than 35 in good health. Each CDR3 is given with its conserved first and last residue. D genes are given only for firm matches. Clone size is not always given. Where it is, it says once, few, many or a class for expanded clones.

V gene: TRBV27; D gene: -; J gene: TRBJ2-1; clone size: few; CDR3 DNA: TGTGCCAGCAGGAAGAGCAGTCTGCGGGACGGGAAGTTCTTC; CDR3 protein: CASRKSSLRDGKFF
V gene: TRBV27; D gene: -; J gene: TRBJ2-3; clone size: -; CDR3 DNA: TGTGCCAGCAGTCCATCCTCAGGGAAGGAGGGGGGAGATACGCAGTATTTT; CDR3 protein: CASSPSSGKEGGDTQYF
V gene: TRBV20-1; D gene: -; J gene: TRBJ1-4; clone size: few; CDR3 DNA: TGCAGTGCTAGTACCGGGCCGGATGAAAAACTGTTTTTT; CDR3 protein: CSASTGPDEKLFF
V gene: TRBV5-1; D gene: TRBD1; J gene: TRBJ2-1; clone size: many; CDR3 DNA: TGCGCCAGCAGTGGCAAACAGGGGCGAGCGCGAGTAGGCGTTCTAAACAATGAGCAGTTCTTC; CDR3 protein: CASSGKQGRARVGVLNNEQFF
V gene: TRBV12-3/TRBV12-4; D gene: TRBD2; J gene: TRBJ2-5; clone size: -; CDR3 DNA: TGTGCCAGCAGTTTGAGTAGCGGGAGGAAAGAGACCCAGTACTTC; CDR3 protein: CASSLSSGRKETQYF
V gene: TRBV10-3; D gene: -; J gene: TRBJ2-1; clone size: many; CDR3 DNA: TGTGCCATCAGTGATTCGCGGACAAGACAGACTAGCTCCTACAATGAGCAGTTCTTC; CDR3 protein: CAISDSRTRQTSSYNEQFF
V gene: TRBV12-3/TRBV12-4; D gene: -; J gene: TRBJ2-1; clone size: -; CDR3 DNA: TGTGCCAGCACCCCCGGGGGCAGTAAGCAGTTCTTC; CDR3 protein: CASTPGGSKQFF
V gene: TRBV12-3/TRBV12-4; D gene: TRBD2; J gene: TRBJ2-1; clone size: -; CDR3 DNA: TGTGCCAGCAGTTTTAGCGGGGGCGCCTCCTACAATGAGCAGTTCTTC; CDR3 protein: CASSFSGGASYNEQFF
V gene: TRBV12-3/TRBV12-4; D gene: -; J gene: TRBJ1-4; clone size: many; CDR3 DNA: TGTGCCAGCAGTACGAGACGGATTAATGAAAAACTGTTTTTT; CDR3 protein: CASSTRRINEKLFF
V gene: TRBV29-1; D gene: -; J gene: TRBJ1-1; clone size: many; CDR3 DNA: TGCAGCGTTGAAAAGGGTAGGGACACTGAAGCTTTCTTT; CDR3 protein: CSVEKGRDTEAFF
V gene: TRBV5-6; D gene: TRBD1; J gene: TRBJ2-5; clone size: few; CDR3 DNA: TGTGCCAGCACCGGGACAGGGGGCTCCGAGACCCAGTACTTC; CDR3 protein: CASTGTGGSETQYF
V gene: TRBV29-1; D gene: -; J gene: TRBJ2-3; clone size: many; CDR3 DNA: TGCAGCGTTGAAGAACCCCAGGGTACGCAGTATTTT; CDR3 protein: CSVEEPQGTQYF
V gene: TRBV12-3/TRBV12-4; D gene: -; J gene: TRBJ2-7; clone size: -; CDR3 DNA: TGTGCCAGCAGTTTATGGCAGGGAAGTATTTACGAGCAGTACTTC; CDR3 protein: CASSLWQGSIYEQYF
V gene: TRBV3-1; D gene: -; J gene: TRBJ2-3; clone size: many; CDR3 DNA: TGTGCCAGCAGCCAAGCCGGGACGGTCACAGATACGCAGTATTTT; CDR3 protein: CASSQAGTVTDTQYF
V gene: TRBV5-1; D gene: -; J gene: TRBJ2-5; clone size: many; CDR3 DNA: TGCGCCAGCAGCTTGACATCAGCGGAGACCCAGTACTTC; CDR3 protein: CASSLTSAETQYF
V gene: TRBV7-8; D gene: -; J gene: TRBJ2-2; clone size: few; CDR3 DNA: TGTGCCAGCAGCTTCAAGGGGCATTCGAACACCGGGGAGCTGTTTTTT; CDR3 protein: CASSFKGHSNTGELFF
V gene: TRBV3-1; D gene: -; J gene: TRBJ1-1; clone size: -; CDR3 DNA: TGTGCCAGCAGCCCCCGCGTTGGTGGGGGCACTGAAGCTTTCTTT; CDR3 protein: CASSPRVGGGTEAFF
V gene: TRBV5-5; D gene: -; J gene: TRBJ2-7; clone size: many; CDR3 DNA: TGTGCCAGCAGCGGCGGTGGGTTGGGATATTACTCCTACGAGCAGTACTTC; CDR3 protein: CASSGGGLGYYSYEQYF
V gene: TRBV4-3; D gene: -; J gene: TRBJ1-1; clone size: few; CDR3 DNA: TGCGCCAGCAGCCAAGAAACTTCTTCGTGGCCGAACACTGAAGCTTTCTTT; CDR3 protein: CASSQETSSWPNTEAFF
V gene: TRBV14; D gene: -; J gene: TRBJ2-5; clone size: -; CDR3 DNA: TGTGCCAGCAGCCCTCTGGGCAGGGAAGAGACCCAGTACTTC; CDR3 protein: CASSPLGREETQYF
V gene: TRBV25-1; D gene: -; J gene: TRBJ2-2; clone size: -; CDR3 DNA: TGTGCCAGCAGTCTACAAGGGGGGGGAAACACCGGGGAGCTGTTTTTT; CDR3 protein: CASSLQGGGNTGELFF
V gene: TRBV29-1; D gene: -; J gene: TRBJ2-3; clone size: -; CDR3 DNA: TGCAGCGTTGAGGAACTTGCCACAGGGTCTAGCGTGCCAGATACGCAGTATTTT; CDR3 protein: CSVEELATGSSVPDTQYF
V gene: TRBV15; D gene: -; J gene: TRBJ2-1; clone size: few; CDR3 DNA: TGTGCCACCAGGACGCAGGGGAGGGGGTCCTACAATGAGCAGTTCTTC; CDR3 protein: CATRTQGRGSYNEQFF
V gene: TRBV12-3/TRBV12-4; D gene: -; J gene: TRBJ2-7; clone size: many; CDR3 DNA: TGTGCCAGCAGTCCCTCGGACAGAAACCGCTACGAGCAGTACTTC; CDR3 protein: CASSPSDRNRYEQYF
V gene: TRBV4-1; D gene: -; J gene: TRBJ2-1; clone size: few; CDR3 DNA: TGCGCCAGCAGCCAAGCTTGGAGCAATGAGCAGTTCTTC; CDR3 protein: CASSQAWSNEQFF
V gene: TRBV7-9; D gene: -; J gene: TRBJ2-2; clone size: many; CDR3 DNA: TGTGCCAGCAGGGCCGGGGAGCTGTTTTTT; CDR3 protein: CASRAGELFF
V gene: TRBV20-1; D gene: TRBD1; J gene: TRBJ2-3; clone size: -; CDR3 DNA: TGCAGTGCGGGACAGGTTTGGAGGTTCGGTACAGATACGCAGTATTTT; CDR3 protein: CSAGQVWRFGTDTQYF
V gene: TRBV6-5; D gene: TRBD2; J gene: TRBJ2-7; clone size: many; CDR3 DNA: TGTGCCAGCAGTTACGAAGCGGGAGGGTTCAACTACGAGCAGTACTTC; CDR3 protein: CASSYEAGGFNYEQYF
V gene: TRBV11-2; D gene: -; J gene: TRBJ2-1; clone size: few; CDR3 DNA: TGTGCCAGCAGCTCCGCGGGACAGCACTCCTACAATGAGCAGTTCTTC; CDR3 protein: CASSSAGQHSYNEQFF
V gene: TRBV6-5; D gene: -; J gene: TRBJ1-1; clone size: many; CDR3 DNA: TGTGCCAGCACTGATCTGAACACTGAAGCTTTCTTT; CDR3 protein: CASTDLNTEAFF
V gene: TRBV29-1; D gene: -; J gene: TRBJ2-7; clone size: many; CDR3 DNA: TGCAGTGGGGCAGGGTCGGTGAACGAGCAGTACTTC; CDR3 protein: CSGAGSVNEQYF